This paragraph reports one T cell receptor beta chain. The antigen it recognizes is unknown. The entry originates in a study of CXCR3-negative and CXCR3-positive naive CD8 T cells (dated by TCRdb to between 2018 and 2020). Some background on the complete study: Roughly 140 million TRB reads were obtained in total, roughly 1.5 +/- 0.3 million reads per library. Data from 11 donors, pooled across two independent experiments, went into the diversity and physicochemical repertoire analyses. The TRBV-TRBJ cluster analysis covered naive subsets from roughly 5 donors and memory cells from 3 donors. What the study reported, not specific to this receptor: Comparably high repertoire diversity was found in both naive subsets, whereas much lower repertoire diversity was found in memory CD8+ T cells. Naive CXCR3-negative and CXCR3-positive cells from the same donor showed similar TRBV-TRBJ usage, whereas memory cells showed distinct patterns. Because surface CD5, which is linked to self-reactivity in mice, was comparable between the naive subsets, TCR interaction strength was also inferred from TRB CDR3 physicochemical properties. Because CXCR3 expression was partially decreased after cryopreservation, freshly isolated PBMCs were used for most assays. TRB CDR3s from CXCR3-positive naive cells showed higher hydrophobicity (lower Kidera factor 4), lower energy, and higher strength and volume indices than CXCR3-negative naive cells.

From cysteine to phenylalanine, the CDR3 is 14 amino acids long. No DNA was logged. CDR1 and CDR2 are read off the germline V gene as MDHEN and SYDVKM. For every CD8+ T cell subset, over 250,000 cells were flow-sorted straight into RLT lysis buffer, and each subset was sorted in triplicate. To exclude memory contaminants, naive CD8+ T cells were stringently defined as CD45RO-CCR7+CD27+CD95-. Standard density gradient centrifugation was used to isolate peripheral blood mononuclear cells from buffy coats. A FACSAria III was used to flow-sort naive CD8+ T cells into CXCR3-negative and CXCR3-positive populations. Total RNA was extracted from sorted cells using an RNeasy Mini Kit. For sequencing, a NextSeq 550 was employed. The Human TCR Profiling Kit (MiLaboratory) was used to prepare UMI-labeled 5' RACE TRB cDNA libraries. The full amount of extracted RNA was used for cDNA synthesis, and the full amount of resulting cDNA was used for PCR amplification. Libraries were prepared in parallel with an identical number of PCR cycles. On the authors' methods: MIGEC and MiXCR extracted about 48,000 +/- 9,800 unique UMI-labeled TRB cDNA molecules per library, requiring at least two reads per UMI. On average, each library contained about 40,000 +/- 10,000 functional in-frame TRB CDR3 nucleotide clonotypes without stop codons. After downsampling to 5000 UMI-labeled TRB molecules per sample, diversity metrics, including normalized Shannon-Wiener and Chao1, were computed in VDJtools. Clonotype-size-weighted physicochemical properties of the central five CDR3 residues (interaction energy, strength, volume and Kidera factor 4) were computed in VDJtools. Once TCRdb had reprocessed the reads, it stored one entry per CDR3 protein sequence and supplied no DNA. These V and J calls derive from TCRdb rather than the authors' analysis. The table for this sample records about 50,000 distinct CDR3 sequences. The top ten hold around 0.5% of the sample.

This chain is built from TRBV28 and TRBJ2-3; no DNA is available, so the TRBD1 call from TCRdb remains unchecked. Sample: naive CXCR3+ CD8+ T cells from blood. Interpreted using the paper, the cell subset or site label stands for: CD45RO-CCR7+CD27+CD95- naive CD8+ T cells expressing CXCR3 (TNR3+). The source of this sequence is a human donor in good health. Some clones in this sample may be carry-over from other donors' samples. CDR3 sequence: CASRTDRGPDTQYF.